The 15 T cell receptor beta chains listed next were all sequenced from one sample in a study of identical twins. Each CDR3 protein gets one entry after TCRdb re-called the 5' RACE reads with MiXCR. The sample lists about 470,000 distinct CDR3 sequences; approximately 25% were seen once. This same sample was also taken into another study, of T cells expressing NK-cell markers.

Sample: CD4+ T cells sorted from blood. These receptors came from a young woman in good health.

This clonotype was counted many times. The V call is TRBV7-8, the J call TRBJ2-3, with D perhaps matching TRBD2 (5 bases). V lost 1 base and J 5 bases, leaving 10 bases between the germline ends. The CDR3 is 14 residues long. Germline-derived CDR1 and CDR2 are SGHVS and FQNEAQ. CDR3 coding DNA: TGTGCCAGCAGCTTAGGGACTTCGAAAGATACGCAGTATTTT. Translating gives CASSLGTSKDTQYF.

J is TRBJ2-3 and V is TRBV9; D perhaps matches TRBD2 (5 bases). Germline V gene data show CDR1 as SGDLS and CDR2 as YYNGEE. With 3 bases removed from V and 2 bases from J, the gap between germline ends came to 19 bases. This CDR3 is built from 17 residues. CDR3 residues: CASSGSLRTFHTDTQYF. Here the CDR3 DNA reads TGTGCCAGCAGCGGGAGCCTTAGGACTTTCCACACAGATACGCAGTATTTT.

This clonotype showed up many times. This chain links TRBV5-1 with TRBJ2-1, with D possibly matching TRBD2 (5 bases). Germline CDR1 and CDR2: SGHRS and YFSETQ. This CDR3 contains 15 residues. The V and J ends lost 6 bases and 7 bases respectively, with 20 bases between them. CDR3 coding DNA: TGCGCCAGCAACCCGTTGGGAGCCCTCCGGAATGAGCAGTTCTTC. Its translation is CASNPLGALRNEQFF.

The chain carries TRBV7-2 and TRBJ2-5, with a tentative D call TRBD1 (5 bases). Germline loops: CDR1 SGHTA, CDR2 FQGNSA. Trimming stripped 2 bases from V and 1 base from J, with 14 bases between. The CDR3 is made up of 16 amino acids. The CDR3 region has the DNA TGTGCCAGCAGCTTATACGAGACAGCCTTCCAAGAGACCCAGTACTTC. This encodes CASSLYETAFQETQYF.

The chain employs TRBV20-1 and TRBJ2-7; 8 bases agree with TRBD1. V lost 3 bases and J lost 6; bases outside the gene matches: 7. The CDR3 runs 13 residues. CDR1 is DFQATT, CDR2 SNEGSKA, per germline (reference sequence). The CDR3 region has the DNA TGCAGTGCTAGGCCCAGGGGGCGCTTCGAGCAGTACTTC. Translation gives CSARPRGRFEQYF.

The chain combines TRBV6-5 with TRBJ2-6; no reliable D call. CDR1 and CDR2 from the germline V gene are MNHEY and SVGAGI. The CDR3 contains 19 residues. Trimming cost V 0 bases and J 0 bases, with 15 bases left between them. In nucleotides, the CDR3 is TGTGCCAGCAGTTACTCGAAGCAGGTTACGAGCTCTGGGGCCAACGTCCTGACTTTC. It specifies CASSYSKQVTSSGANVLTF.

This clonotype was picked up a small number of times. The rearrangement uses TRBV29-1 and TRBJ2-5; D gene uncertain. From germline, CDR1 is SQVTM and CDR2 ANQGSEA. V dropped 8 bases and J dropped 1 base, with 11 bases sitting between them. The CDR3 is made up of 12 amino acids. The CDR3 coding sequence is TGCAGCATACTAAAGGGCCAAGAGACCCAGTACTTC. The encoded protein is CSILKGQETQYF.

This clonotype occurred many times. V usage is TRBV12-3 or TRBV12-4 and J usage is TRBJ2-1, with D hard to call. This CDR3 region has 15 residues. Trimming removed 2 bases at V and 1 base at J, with 9 bases between. CDR3 coding DNA: TGTGCCAGCAGTTTAAGGGCAGCGTCCTACAATGAGCAGTTCTTC. It specifies CASSLRAASYNEQFF.

This chain joins TRBV7-2 and TRBJ1-2; no firm D call. This CDR3 region has 13 residues. Trimming pared 7 bases from V and 3 bases from J, leaving 12 bases between. Germline V gives CDR1 SGHTA, CDR2 FQGNSA. The CDR3 loop is CASNSGADYGYTF. The CDR3 DNA is TGTGCCAGCAACTCAGGAGCAGACTATGGCTACACCTTC.

This chain links TRBV5-1 with TRBJ1-2; unclear D gene. Germline V gene sequence: CDR1 SGHRS, CDR2 YFSETQ. CDR3 size: 13 residues. The V end lost 5 bases, the J end lost 4 bases, and 12 bases lay between the germline ends. DNA of the CDR3: TGCGCCAGCAGGTCCGAGGTTATCTATGGCTACACCTTC. This sequence encodes CASRSEVIYGYTF.

The gene calls are TRBV6-2 or TRBV6-3 and TRBJ2-3; unclear D gene. Trimming cost V 8 bases and J 6 bases, with 12 bases left between them. Germline loops: CDR1 MNHEY, CDR2 SVGEGT. The CDR3 totals 12 residues. The CDR3 reads CASHRYLDTQYF. The DNA of the CDR3 is TGTGCCAGCCACCGATACCTGGATACGCAGTATTTT.

This chain connects TRBV29-1 to TRBJ2-5; the match to TRBD1 covers 7 bases. The germline gives CDR1 SQVTM, CDR2 ANQGSEA. CDR3 length equals 15 residues. The trim removed 1 base at V and 3 bases at J, leaving 8 bases unmatched. DNA for the CDR3: TGCAGCGTTGAAGGGCCATGGGGACAGAAAGAGACCCAGTACTTC. As protein: CSVEGPWGQKETQYF.

This clonotype was observed a few times. The V and J genes are TRBV20-1 and TRBJ2-3; 8 bases align to TRBD1. The CDR3 totals 15 residues. The V gene end was trimmed by 3 bases and the J gene end by 2 bases; junction bases not matched to a gene: 7. Germline V gene lookup returns CDR1 DFQATT and CDR2 SNEGSKA (reference sequence). Written as DNA, the CDR3 is TGCAGTGCTAGTGGACAGGGAAAACTCACAGATACGCAGTATTTT. As protein: CSASGQGKLTDTQYF.

The chain couples TRBV3-1 to TRBJ1-1; D not certain. The CDR3 is 15 residues long. Trimming took 1 base from V and 1 from J, leaving 10 bases between them. Per germline, CDR1 LGHDT and CDR2 YNNKEL (reference sequence). The CDR3 sequence: CASSQGAGWNTEAFF. CDR3 nucleotide sequence: TGTGCCAGCAGCCAAGGCGCCGGTTGGAACACTGAAGCTTTCTTT.

This clonotype was counted a few times. The V gene is TRBV7-9, the J gene TRBJ2-5; D unresolved. CDR3 size: 15 residues. Germline-derived CDR1 and CDR2 are SEHNR and FQNEAQ (reference sequence). V lost 1 base to trimming and J lost 1 base, with 10 bases between them. As DNA, the CDR3 is TGTGCCAGCAGCTTAGTCGGCTTATCCCAAGAGACCCAGTACTTC. Protein product: CASSLVGLSQETQYF.